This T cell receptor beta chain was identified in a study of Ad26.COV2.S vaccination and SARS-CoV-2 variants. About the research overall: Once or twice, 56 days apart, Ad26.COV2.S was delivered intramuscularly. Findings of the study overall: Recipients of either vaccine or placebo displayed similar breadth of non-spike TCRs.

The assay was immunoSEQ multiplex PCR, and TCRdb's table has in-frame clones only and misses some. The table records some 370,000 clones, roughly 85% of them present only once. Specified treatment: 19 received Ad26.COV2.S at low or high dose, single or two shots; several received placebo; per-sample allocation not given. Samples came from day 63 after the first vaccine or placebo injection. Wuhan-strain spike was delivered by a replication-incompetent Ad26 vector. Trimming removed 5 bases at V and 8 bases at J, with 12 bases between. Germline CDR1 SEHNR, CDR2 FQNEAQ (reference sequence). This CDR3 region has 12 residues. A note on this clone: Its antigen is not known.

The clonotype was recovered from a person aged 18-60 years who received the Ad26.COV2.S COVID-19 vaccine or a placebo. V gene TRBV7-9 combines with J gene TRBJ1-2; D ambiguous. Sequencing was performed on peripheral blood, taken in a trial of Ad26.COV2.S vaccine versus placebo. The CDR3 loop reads CASSIAGYGYTF. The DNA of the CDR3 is TGTGCCAGCAGCATCGCGGGGTACGGCTACACCTTC.